This TCR beta chain derives from a study of T-cell reconstitution after alpha-beta-depleted transplantation in children. Study-wide points: At around two months after transplant, the alpha-beta T cells were reportedly derived from several hundred expanded clones that came from non-depleted graft cells. Certain patients had high TCRbeta diversity at day 60, and it came from recipient T cells and thymic progenitors that survived.

This clonotype was counted at least ten times. Its antigen remains unknown. Unique molecular identifiers were incorporated into the prepared TCRbeta library. One entry per CDR3 protein results from TCRdb running MiXCR on the PCR reads. Among about 190,000 distinct CDR3 sequences, roughly 10% were seen once, and the ten largest hold roughly an eighth. Per germline, CDR1 DFQATT and CDR2 SNEGSKA (reference sequence). The CDR3 consists of 15 residues. V lost 5 bases and J lost 4, with 18 bases in between. The chain links TRBV20-1 to TRBJ1-5, with D possibly being TRBD1 (6 bases). Here the sequenced sample was PBMCs, taken before TCRalphabeta/CD19-depleted stem cell transplant. This clonotype was obtained from a boy younger than 10 with acute myeloid leukemia, due to receive a stem cell transplant. CDR3 sequence: CSAPPRGRGNQPQHF. CDR3 DNA: TGCAGTGCTCCTCCCCGGGGCAGGGGAAATCAGCCCCAGCATTTT.